The 9 T cell receptor beta chains in this list originate from one sample, sequenced in a study of blood T cell repertoires in COVID-19 (dated by TCRdb to the early 2020s). The library relied on the immunoSEQ multiplex PCR assay. TCRdb took over this immuneACCESS table, retaining in-frame rearrangements with V and J assigned. Such tables are incomplete; in checked studies, under half of the missing clones stem from an unresolved V gene, and the remainder is unexplained. This sample has around 200,000 clones in its table, and 80% to 90% of those were observed once. The ten largest clones capture around 3.3% of the sample. Sequencing was done on a sample of peripheral blood. These receptors came from a man between 60 and 70 years old with acute or convalescent COVID-19.

The chain carries TRBV30 and TRBJ1-2, with D maybe TRBD1 (5 bases). V shed 5 bases and J shed 9 bases, with 16 bases lying between them. CDR3 length equals 12 residues. The germline CDR1 and CDR2 sequences are GTSNPN and SVGIG (reference sequence). The CDR3 spells CAWGTGGKSYTF. The DNA of the CDR3 is TGTGCCTGGGGGACCGGCGGGAAGAGCTACACCTTC.

The J gene is TRBJ1-5, the V gene TRBV6-5, with D hard to call. Between the trimmed V and J ends, which lost 4 bases and 0 bases, there was a span of 10 bases. Germline-derived CDR1 and CDR2 are MNHEY and SVGAGI. The CDR3 length is 15 residues. CDR3 sequence: CASSSGDYSNQPQHF. The CDR3 nucleotides are TGTGCCAGCAGTTCCGGGGATTATAGCAATCAGCCCCAGCATTTT.

The chain uses TRBV28 and TRBJ1-6; D is undetermined. Germline CDR1 is MDHEN and CDR2 is SYDVKM. V gave up 3 bases and J gave up 0 bases, with 12 bases separating them. This CDR3 spans 17 amino acids. The CDR3 nucleotides are TGTGCCAGCAGTTTGAGGACTCTCAGCTCCTATAATTCACCCCTCCACTTT. As protein: CASSLRTLSSYNSPLHF.

The V and J genes are TRBV7-9 and TRBJ1-6; D uncertain. The V and J ends lost 7 bases and 10 bases respectively, with 14 bases between them. Germline V gives CDR1 SEHNR, CDR2 FQNEAQ (reference sequence). The CDR3 runs 13 residues. The chain's CDR3 is CASNAGKDSPLHF. The CDR3 region has the DNA TGTGCCAGCAATGCGGGGAAAGACTCACCCCTCCACTTT.

The chain employs TRBV19 and TRBJ1-5, with D possibly matching TRBD1 (5 bases). Per the germline V gene, CDR1 is LNHDA and CDR2 is SQIVND (reference sequence). CDR3 length equals 14 residues. Trimming left V 7 bases short and J 6 bases short, with 16 bases between. The DNA of the CDR3 is TGTGCCAGTATCGGATCAGGGATTGGTCAGCCCCAGCATTTT. It codes for CASIGSGIGQPQHF.

V gene TRBV28 combines with J gene TRBJ2-4; D is perhaps TRBD1 (5 bases). V was trimmed by 8 bases and J by 0 bases, leaving 8 bases between them. Germline CDR1 reads MDHEN; CDR2 reads SYDVKM. CDR3 length equals 13 residues. This chain's CDR3 is CASGQGAKNIQYF. DNA of the CDR3: TGTGCCAGCGGGCAGGGAGCCAAAAACATTCAGTACTTC. Full variable domain (rest looked up from reference TRBV28 and TRBJ2-4): DVKVTQSSRYLVKRTGEKVFLECVQDMDHENMFWYRQDPGLGLRLIYFSYDVKMKEKGDIPEGYSVSREKKERFSLILESASTNQTSMYLCASGQGAKNIQYFGAGTRLSVL.

This clone occurred once. The chain is built from TRBV27 and TRBJ1-6; 7 positions match TRBD1. J lost 8 bases, V lost 4 bases, and 11 bases had no gene match. Germline V gives CDR1 MNHEY, CDR2 SMNVEV (reference sequence). The CDR3 loop spans 16 amino acids. The DNA for the CDR3 is TGTGCCAGCAGTTCTGGGACAAACAGGGGTTATTCACCCCTCCACTTT. Translated, it gives CASSSGTNRGYSPLHF.

The V gene is TRBV27, the J gene TRBJ1-2; 9 nucleotides line up with TRBD1. The trim removed 6 bases at V and 8 bases at J, leaving 7 bases unmatched. Germline V CDR1 and CDR2: MNHEY, SMNVEV (reference sequence). The CDR3 has 13 residues. This CDR3 reads CASSQGQGGGYTF. CDR3 nucleotides: TGTGCCAGCAGCCAGGGACAGGGCGGCGGCTACACCTTC.

Here the CDR3 reads CASSKGGFRGSYEQYF. The CDR3 DNA follows: TGCGCCAGCAGCAAAGGCGGCTTCAGGGGCTCCTACGAGCAGTACTTC. V is TRBV4-1 and J is TRBJ2-7; D is possibly TRBD1 (6 bases). Trimming removed 5 bases at V and 0 bases at J, with 17 bases between. Germline CDR1 MGHRA, CDR2 YSYEKL. The CDR3 length is 16 residues.